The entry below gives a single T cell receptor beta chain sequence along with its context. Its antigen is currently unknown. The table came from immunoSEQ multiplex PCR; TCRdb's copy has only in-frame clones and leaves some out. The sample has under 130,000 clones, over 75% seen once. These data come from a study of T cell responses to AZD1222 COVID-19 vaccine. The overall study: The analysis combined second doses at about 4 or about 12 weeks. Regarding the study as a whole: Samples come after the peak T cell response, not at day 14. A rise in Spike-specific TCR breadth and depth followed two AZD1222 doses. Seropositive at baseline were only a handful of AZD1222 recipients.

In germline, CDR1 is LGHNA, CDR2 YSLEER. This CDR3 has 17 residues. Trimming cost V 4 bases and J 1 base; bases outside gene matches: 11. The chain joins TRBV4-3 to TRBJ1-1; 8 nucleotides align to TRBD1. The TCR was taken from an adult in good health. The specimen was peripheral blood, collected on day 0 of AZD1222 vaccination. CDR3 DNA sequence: TGCGCCAGCAGCCCCCGCCCGCAGGGGGCGACGAACACTGAAGCTTTCTTT. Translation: CASSPRPQGATNTEAFF.